One sample yielded the 26 T cell receptor beta chains listed below, sequenced in a study of blood T cell repertoires in COVID-19. The repertoire was sequenced with immunoSEQ multiplex PCR; TCRdb's copy has only in-frame clones and lacks some. The sample records 140,000 to 150,000 clones, about 87% being singletons. What was sequenced was peripheral blood. These receptors were collected from a woman aged 45-65 years with acute or convalescent COVID-19.

The chain employs TRBV2 and TRBJ1-5; perhaps TRBD1 as D (5 bases). V lost 6 bases to trimming and J lost 4 bases, with 13 bases between them. The CDR3 runs 14 residues. CDR1 SNHLY and CDR2 FYNNEI come from the germline V gene. The CDR3 region has the DNA TGTGCCAGCAGCTTGCTGGGGGGGAATCAGCCCCAGCATTTT. It yields the protein CASSLLGGNQPQHF.

V is TRBV4-2 and J is TRBJ2-7, with D maybe TRBD1 (5 bases). V was clipped by 1 base and J by 0 bases, with 7 bases between them. The CDR3 extends over 14 amino acids. Per the germline V gene, CDR1 is LGHNA and CDR2 is YNFKEQ. CDR3 coding DNA: TGTGCCAGCAGCCAAGGACAGCACTCCTACGAGCAGTACTTC. Its translation: CASSQGQHSYEQYF.

The rearrangement joins TRBV3-1 (or the pseudogene TRBV3-2) to TRBJ1-5; D is undetermined. The CDR3 has 14 residues. In germline, CDR1 is LGHDT, CDR2 YNNKEL (reference sequence). Trimming took off 0 bases at V and 1 base at J, with 4 bases between the two ends. CDR3 loop: CASSQEQSNQPQHF. CDR3 in DNA: TGTGCCAGCAGCCAAGAACAGAGCAATCAGCCCCAGCATTTT.

The gene calls are TRBV7-2 and TRBJ1-2; TRBD1 might be the D (6 bases). From germline, CDR1 is SGHTA and CDR2 FQGNSA. The CDR3 is 14 amino acids. V was clipped by 2 bases and J by 5 bases, with 12 bases between them. The CDR3 DNA sequence: TGTGCCAGCAGCTTATCTGGGGGGGCGTATGGCTACACCTTC. It encodes CASSLSGGAYGYTF.

V and J are TRBV2 and TRBJ2-2; maybe TRBD1 (6 bases). CDR3 size: 15 residues. Germline values: CDR1 SNHLY, CDR2 FYNNEI. Trimming took off 5 bases at V and 2 bases at J, with 12 bases between the two ends. In DNA form, the CDR3 reads TGTGCCAGCAGTTCAGGGACACTTAACACCGGGGAGCTGTTTTTT. It translates to CASSSGTLNTGELFF.

The chain uses TRBV6-5 and TRBJ2-2, with D perhaps matching TRBD2 (5 bases). V lost 7 bases to trimming and J lost 3 bases, with 15 bases between them. CDR3 length: 15 amino acids. From germline, CDR1 is MNHEY and CDR2 SVGAGI. CDR3 coding DNA: TGTGCCAGCAACCGGCAGTCCGGGGACACCGGGGAGCTGTTTTTT. Its translation: CASNRQSGDTGELFF.

J is TRBJ1-1 and V is TRBV11-2, with D possibly being TRBD1 (5 bases). Germline values: CDR1 SGHAT, CDR2 FQNNGV. The CDR3 length is 14 residues. V was pared by 3 bases and J by 5 bases, with 13 bases between. For the CDR3, the DNA is TGTGCCAGCAGCTTTCAAGGGGTTACGACTGAAGCTTTCTTT. Translation gives CASSFQGVTTEAFF.

The chain has TRBV5-1 and TRBJ2-5, with D unclear. This CDR3 contains 13 residues. The germline V gene has CDR1 SGHRS and CDR2 YFSETQ. V lost 4 bases to trimming and J lost 2 bases, with 9 bases between them. The CDR3 reads CASSVAVQETQYF. Here the CDR3 DNA reads TGCGCCAGCAGCGTTGCGGTACAAGAGACCCAGTACTTC.

The chain recombines TRBV28 with TRBJ1-1; D remains unclear. The CDR3 covers 14 residues. V dropped 3 bases and J dropped 3 bases, with 11 bases sitting between them. The germline V gene encodes CDR1 MDHEN and CDR2 SYDVKM. The DNA for the CDR3 is TGTGCCAGCAGTTTGACGCGGTGGGACACTGAAGCTTTCTTT. It is translated as CASSLTRWDTEAFF.

This rearrangement joins TRBV6-1 to TRBJ1-2, with D unresolved. The ends were cut back, 0 bases at V and 2 bases at J, with 10 bases in the middle. Germline V gene lookup returns CDR1 MNHNS and CDR2 SASEGT. The CDR3 covers 15 residues. The CDR3 DNA reads TGTGCCAGCAGTGAAGCGCAGGCAGGAAACTATGGCTACACCTTC. This sequence encodes CASSEAQAGNYGYTF.

The chain combines TRBV7-2 with TRBJ2-1, with 10 bases fitting TRBD2. V was pared by 4 bases and J by 3 bases, with 6 bases of the junction left unmatched. Germline CDR1 SGHTA, CDR2 FQGNSA. This CDR3 spans 16 amino acids. CDR3 in amino acids: CASSSLAGGFYNEQFF. Written as DNA, the CDR3 is TGTGCCAGCAGCTCGTTAGCGGGAGGCTTCTACAATGAGCAGTTCTTC.

The genes are TRBV7-9 and TRBJ1-2; D is unclear. The V gene's germline CDR1 is SEHNR and CDR2 FQNEAQ (reference sequence). The germline V and J ends were trimmed by 5 bases and 2 bases, with 18 bases remaining between them. The CDR3 has 16 amino acids. The DNA of the CDR3 is TGTGCCAGCAGCCCCAGCGGGTCAGGACGGAACTATGGCTACACCTTC. Amino acids: CASSPSGSGRNYGYTF.

This chain links TRBV12-3 or TRBV12-4 with TRBJ2-7; D ambiguous. The V end lost 2 bases, the J end lost 9 bases, and 11 bases lay between the germline ends. The CDR3 length is 12 residues. The chain's CDR3 is CASSLNGDGQYF. The CDR3 nucleotides read TGTGCCAGCAGTTTAAACGGAGACGGGCAGTACTTC.

The V call is TRBV28, the J call TRBJ1-6; D unresolved. The CDR3 is made up of 14 amino acids. Deletions cut 6 bases from V and 2 bases from J, with 8 bases between. Germline CDR1 and CDR2: MDHEN and SYDVKM. CDR3 DNA: TGTGCCAGCAGGTTAGGCACCTATAATTCACCCCTCCACTTT. Protein: CASRLGTYNSPLHF.

The rearrangement links TRBV24-1 to TRBJ2-1; the match to TRBD2 covers 9 bases. The CDR3 totals 13 residues. Germline CDR1 and CDR2: KGHDR and SFDVKD. Trimming removed 1 base from V and 16 bases from J; junction bases left unmatched: 7. The CDR3 is CATSDFGREGQFF. CDR3 DNA sequence: TGTGCCACCAGTGATTTTGGGCGGGAGGGCCAATTCTTC.

The gene calls are TRBV3-1 (or the pseudogene TRBV3-2) and TRBJ2-3; D gene uncertain. The CDR3 runs to 13 residues. Germline-derived CDR1 and CDR2 are LGHDT and YNNKEL (reference sequence). V gave up 0 bases and J gave up 5 bases, with 6 bases separating them. The CDR3 DNA follows: TGTGCCAGCAGCCAAGAAGGCGGAGATACGCAGTATTTT. Translation: CASSQEGGDTQYF.

This clone was observed once. This chain connects TRBV6-5 to TRBJ1-2; TRBD1 might be the D (5 bases). The CDR3 consists of 15 residues. The V end lost 0 bases, the J end lost 8 bases, and 16 bases lay between the germline ends. Germline V lookup: CDR1 MNHEY, CDR2 SVGAGI. CDR3 nucleotides: TGTGCCAGCAGTTACTCACGTACAGGAAATCGGGGCTACACCTTC. Translation: CASSYSRTGNRGYTF.

The chain carries TRBV3-1 (or the pseudogene TRBV3-2) and TRBJ2-3; D might be TRBD2 (5 bases). The CDR3 contains 15 residues. Trimming took off 0 bases at V and 5 bases at J, with 12 bases between the two ends. Germline V gene data show CDR1 as LGHDT and CDR2 as YNNKEL (reference sequence). CDR3 sequence (DNA): TGTGCCAGCAGCCAAGAGGCGCTAGCCCAAGATACGCAGTATTTT. Its protein is CASSQEALAQDTQYF.

The chain has TRBV11-2 and TRBJ1-5, with a weak D call TRBD1 (6 bases). The CDR3 length is 14 residues. Trimming shortened V by 3 bases and J by 7 bases, and 13 bases separated the two germline ends. Germline CDR1 and CDR2: SGHAT and FQNNGV. CDR3 sequence reads: CASSLLEGVQPQHF. In DNA, the CDR3 is TGTGCCAGCAGCTTGTTAGAGGGGGTCCAGCCCCAGCATTTT.

The chain links TRBV4-2 to TRBJ2-2; the match to TRBD2 covers 8 bases. From germline, CDR1 is LGHNA and CDR2 YNFKEQ. V lost 4 bases and J lost 4; bases outside the gene matches: 8. The CDR3 is made up of 16 amino acids. The CDR3 protein is CASSPRRGVGTGELFF. The CDR3 DNA follows: TGTGCCAGCAGCCCGAGGCGGGGGGTGGGCACCGGGGAGCTGTTTTTT.

V gene TRBV14 combines with J gene TRBJ2-3; no clear D gene. This CDR3 region has 11 residues. Germline V gene sequence: CDR1 SGHDN, CDR2 FVKESK. V was clipped by 8 bases and J by 3 bases, with 6 bases between them. The CDR3 spells CASASTDTQYF. The CDR3 DNA sequence: TGTGCCAGCGCCAGTACAGATACGCAGTATTTT.

The chain recombines TRBV28 with TRBJ1-5; tentative D call: TRBD1 (6 bases). Germline V CDR1 and CDR2: MDHEN, SYDVKM. Trimming removed 5 bases from V and 0 bases from J, with 11 bases in between. This CDR3 is 15 amino acids long. As DNA, the CDR3 is TGTGCCAGCAGTCGGGGGGCATATAGCAATCAGCCCCAGCATTTT. Translating gives CASSRGAYSNQPQHF.

This clone was seen once. The chain couples TRBV9 to TRBJ1-5, with D tentatively TRBD1 (5 bases). In germline, CDR1 is SGDLS, CDR2 YYNGEE. Trimming left V 0 bases short and J 2 bases short, with 6 bases between. This CDR3 has 14 amino acids. The CDR3 here is CASSVGGGNQPQHF. CDR3 sequence (DNA): TGTGCCAGCAGCGTAGGGGGGGGCAATCAGCCCCAGCATTTT.

The CDR3 here is CASSLGRDYEQYF. The DNA for the CDR3 is TGTGCCAGCAGTTTAGGGCGTGACTACGAGCAGTACTTC. The chain recombines TRBV27 with TRBJ2-7; D is ambiguous. V lost 2 bases and J 3 bases, leaving 8 bases between the germline ends. This CDR3 is 13 amino acids long. Germline CDR1 is MNHEY and CDR2 is SMNVEV (reference sequence).

The chain recombines TRBV28 with TRBJ1-2, with 9 bases lining up with TRBD1. Germline V gene sequence: CDR1 MDHEN, CDR2 SYDVKM. V trimming: 3 bases; J trimming: 4 bases; junction bases outside the gene matches: 18. This CDR3 is 19 amino acids long. CDR3: CASSLRDRATPSAVYGYTF. The CDR3 DNA reads TGTGCCAGCAGTTTGCGGGACAGGGCAACCCCTTCTGCTGTCTATGGCTACACCTTC.

The chain employs TRBV7-6 and TRBJ1-3, with a possible D match to TRBD1 (6 bases). The CDR3 is 18 residues long. Trimming took off 2 bases at V and 0 bases at J, with 17 bases between the two ends. Germline V lookup: CDR1 SGHVS, CDR2 FNYEAQ. Written as DNA, the CDR3 is TGTGCCAGCAGCTTAAAGCCAGGGGACCTTGCCTCTGGAAACACCATATATTTT. Its protein product is CASSLKPGDLASGNTIYF.